This is a list of T cell receptor beta chains from one sample in a study of post-analysis software for immune sequencing data. A single record per CDR3 protein comes from TCRdb applying MiXCR to the PCR reads. The sample has under 650,000 distinct CDR3 sequences, 40% to 50% seen once. The source material was blood. The receptors were gathered from a girl aged 5-17 years with multiple sclerosis. CDR3s include the opening cysteine and the closing phenylalanine or tryptophan. Fields, in order: CDR3 protein, CDR3 DNA, V gene, J gene, clone size, D gene. D genes are given only for firm matches. Size is stated for part of the rows, as once, few or many counts, or as a class when the clone is expanded.

CASSQSTGEEYF	TGTGCCAGCAGCCAATCCACAGGGGAGGAGTACTTC	TRBV3-1	TRBJ2-7	NA	NA
CSARVGGGANVLTF	TGCAGTGCTAGAGTAGGAGGTGGGGCCAACGTCCTGACTTTC	TRBV20-1	TRBJ2-6	once	NA
CASSYYPIQGGNYGYTF	TGTGCCAGCAGTTATTACCCTATACAGGGGGGAAACTATGGCTACACCTTC	TRBV6-5	TRBJ1-2	few	TRBD1
CSAPRGSVGEKLFF	TGCAGTGCTCCCCGGGGATCGGTCGGTGAAAAACTGTTTTTT	TRBV20-1	TRBJ1-4	NA	NA
CASSLVQVRDTEAFF	TGTGCCAGCAGCTTAGTACAGGTGCGCGACACTGAAGCTTTCTTT	TRBV7-9	TRBJ1-1	once	NA
CAIRRDRVLEGTEAFF	TGTGCCATCAGAAGGGACAGGGTATTAGAGGGGACTGAAGCTTTCTTT	TRBV10-3	TRBJ1-1	NA	TRBD1
CASSLAAGANAGYTF	TGCGCCAGCAGCTTGGCCGCAGGGGCTAATGCTGGCTACACCTTC	TRBV5-1	TRBJ1-2	NA	NA
CASLGGPETYEQYF	TGTGCCAGCCTTGGGGGGCCGGAAACCTACGAGCAGTACTTC	TRBV7-9	TRBJ2-7	NA	NA
CSVTGTGVWYGYTF	TGCAGCGTTACCGGGACAGGGGTTTGGTATGGCTACACCTTC	TRBV29-1	TRBJ1-2	few	TRBD1
CASSDSRLNEQFF	TGTGCCAGCAGTGATTCTAGACTCAATGAGCAGTTCTTC	TRBV2	TRBJ2-1	NA	NA
CASSPLQVGVTYEQYF	TGTGCCAGCAGTCCCCTGCAGGTGGGGGTGACCTACGAGCAGTACTTC	TRBV27	TRBJ2-7	few	NA
CASSLRQDYGYTF	TGTGCCAGCAGCCTTCGACAGGACTATGGCTACACCTTC	TRBV7-9	TRBJ1-2	NA	NA
CAIKGDQETQYF	TGTGCCATCAAGGGGGACCAAGAGACCCAGTACTTC	TRBV10-3	TRBJ2-5	NA	NA
CASRANSGANVLTF	TGCGCCAGCAGGGCGAACTCTGGGGCCAACGTCCTGACTTTC	TRBV10-2	TRBJ2-6	NA	NA
CASSLRRGPYNEQFF	TGTGCCAGCAGCTTAAGGCGGGGGCCTTACAATGAGCAGTTCTTC	TRBV7-9	TRBJ2-1	once	NA
CAIRGTGSSYEQYF	TGTGCCATCAGGGGGACTGGAAGCTCCTACGAGCAGTACTTC	TRBV10-3	TRBJ2-7	NA	NA
CASSPQRGKETQYF	TGTGCCAGCAGCCCCCAGCGGGGGAAAGAGACCCAGTACTTC	TRBV7-2	TRBJ2-5	few	TRBD2
CAISEGSEQFFGPDATNEKLFF	NA	TRBV10-3	TRBJ1-4	NA	NA
CASNLEREGRPHEQYF	TGTGCCAGCAACTTAGAGCGGGAGGGCCGACCGCACGAGCAGTACTTC	TRBV7-6	TRBJ2-7	NA	TRBD2
CSEGSYNEQYF	TGCAGTGAGGGGTCCTACAATGAGCAGTACTTC	TRBV20-1	TRBJ2-7	NA	NA
CSARAPGYEQYF	TGCAGTGCTAGGGCTCCAGGCTACGAGCAGTACTTC	TRBV20-1	TRBJ2-7	few	NA
CASSLVVGGEQYF	TGTGCCAGCAGCTTAGTTGTAGGGGGTGAGCAGTACTTC	TRBV7-2	TRBJ2-5	NA	NA
CASSGSRGEQYF	TGTGCCAGCAGTGGCTCCCGGGGTGAGCAGTACTTC	TRBV12-3/TRBV12-4	TRBJ2-7	few	NA
CSARVVVGETQYF	TGCAGTGCTAGAGTAGTAGTAGGGGAGACCCAGTACTTC	TRBV20-1	TRBJ2-5	NA	NA
CSARAFTGFNTEAFF	TGCAGTGCTAGAGCCTTCACAGGATTCAACACTGAAGCTTTCTTT	TRBV20-1	TRBJ1-1	NA	NA
CASSLATITDTQYF	TGTGCCAGCAGCTTAGCCACAATCACAGATACGCAGTATTTT	TRBV7-6	TRBJ2-3	NA	NA
CASSPLGTETQYF	TGTGCCAGCAGCCCCTTAGGAACGGAGACCCAGTACTTC	TRBV9	TRBJ2-5	few	NA
CSAFPGTGIFNEQFF	TGCAGCGCCTTTCCCGGGACAGGGATCTTCAATGAGCAGTTCTTC	TRBV29-1	TRBJ2-1	few	TRBD1
CASRLAGGSYEQYF	TGTGCCAGCAGGCTAGCGGGAGGTTCCTACGAGCAGTACTTC	TRBV12-3/TRBV12-4	TRBJ2-7	NA	TRBD2
CASSPESNRAEAFF	TGTGCCAGCTCACCAGAGTCCAACAGGGCTGAAGCTTTCTTT	TRBV18	TRBJ1-1	NA	NA
CASSLPGLGYEQYF	TGTGCCAGCAGCCTTCCGGGACTAGGCTACGAGCAGTACTTC	TRBV7-2	TRBJ2-7	NA	TRBD2
CATSDSGGVNDEQFF	TGTGCCACCAGTGACTCCGGCGGGGTTAATGATGAGCAGTTCTTC	TRBV24-1	TRBJ2-1	NA	NA
CASSLARVALGTDTQYF	TGCGCCAGCAGCTTGGCCAGGGTAGCTCTTGGCACAGATACGCAGTATTTT	TRBV5-1	TRBJ2-3	few	NA
CASRDLGGYTF	TGTGCCAGCAGGGATCTGGGGGGCTACACCTTC	TRBV2	TRBJ1-2	NA	NA
CATSGDFSYEQYF	TGTGCCACCAGCGGTGATTTCTCCTACGAGCAGTACTTC	TRBV15	TRBJ2-7	NA	NA
CASSWTGMGETQYF	TGTGCCAGCAGTTGGACAGGGATGGGAGAGACCCAGTACTTC	TRBV12-3/TRBV12-4	TRBJ2-5	few	TRBD1
CASSLSKFEKLFF	TGTGCCAGCAGTTTATCCAAGTTTGAAAAACTGTTTTTT	TRBV27	TRBJ1-4	NA	NA
CAIPAGGYFRKTQYF	TGTGCCATCCCCGCAGGGGGTTACTTTCGGAAGACCCAGTACTTC	TRBV10-3	TRBJ2-5	few	TRBD1
CATSRAQGNYEQYF	TGTGCCACCAGCAGAGCACAGGGGAACTACGAGCAGTACTTC	TRBV15	TRBJ2-7	few	TRBD1
CASSHLRTRQKFF	TGTGCCAGCAGCCATCTGCGGACCAGACAGAAGTTCTTC	TRBV11-2	TRBJ2-1	NA	NA
CATSSDRHRDQPQHF	TGTGCCACCAGCAGCGACAGGCACAGGGATCAGCCCCAGCATTTT	TRBV15	TRBJ1-5	few	NA